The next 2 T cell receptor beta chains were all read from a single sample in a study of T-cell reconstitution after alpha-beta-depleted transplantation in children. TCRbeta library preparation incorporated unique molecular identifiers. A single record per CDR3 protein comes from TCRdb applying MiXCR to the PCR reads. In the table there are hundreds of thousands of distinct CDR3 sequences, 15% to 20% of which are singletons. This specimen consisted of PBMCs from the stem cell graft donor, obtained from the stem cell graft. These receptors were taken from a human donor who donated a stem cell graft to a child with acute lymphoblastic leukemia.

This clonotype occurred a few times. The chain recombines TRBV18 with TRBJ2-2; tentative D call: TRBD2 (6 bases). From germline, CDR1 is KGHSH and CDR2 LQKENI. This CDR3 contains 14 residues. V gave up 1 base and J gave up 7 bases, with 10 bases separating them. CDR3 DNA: TGTGCCAGCTCACCACGGACTACAAACGGGGAGCTGTTTTTT. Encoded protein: CASSPRTTNGELFF.

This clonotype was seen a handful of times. The CDR3 loop is CASKWTSGTYEQYF. The CDR3 coding sequence is TGTGCCAGCAAATGGACTAGCGGTACCTACGAGCAGTACTTC. This chain links TRBV27 with TRBJ2-7; TRBD2 agrees at 10 bases. The CDR3 has 14 residues. Germline CDR1 and CDR2: MNHEY and SMNVEV (reference sequence). V shed 7 bases and J 2 bases; nucleotides not matched to a gene: 5.